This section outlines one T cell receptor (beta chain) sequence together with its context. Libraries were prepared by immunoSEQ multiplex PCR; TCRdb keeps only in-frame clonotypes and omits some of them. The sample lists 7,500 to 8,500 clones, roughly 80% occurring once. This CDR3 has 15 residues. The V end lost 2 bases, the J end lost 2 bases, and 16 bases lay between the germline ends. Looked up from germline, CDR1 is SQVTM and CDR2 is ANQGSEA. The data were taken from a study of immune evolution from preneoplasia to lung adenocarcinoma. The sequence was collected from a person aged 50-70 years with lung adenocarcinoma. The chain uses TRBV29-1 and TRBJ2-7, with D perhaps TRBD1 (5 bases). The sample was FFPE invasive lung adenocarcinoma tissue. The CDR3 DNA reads TGCAGCGTTGAAATGGCCGGAAGGGGAACCTACGAGCAGTACTTC. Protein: CSVEMAGRGTYEQYF.